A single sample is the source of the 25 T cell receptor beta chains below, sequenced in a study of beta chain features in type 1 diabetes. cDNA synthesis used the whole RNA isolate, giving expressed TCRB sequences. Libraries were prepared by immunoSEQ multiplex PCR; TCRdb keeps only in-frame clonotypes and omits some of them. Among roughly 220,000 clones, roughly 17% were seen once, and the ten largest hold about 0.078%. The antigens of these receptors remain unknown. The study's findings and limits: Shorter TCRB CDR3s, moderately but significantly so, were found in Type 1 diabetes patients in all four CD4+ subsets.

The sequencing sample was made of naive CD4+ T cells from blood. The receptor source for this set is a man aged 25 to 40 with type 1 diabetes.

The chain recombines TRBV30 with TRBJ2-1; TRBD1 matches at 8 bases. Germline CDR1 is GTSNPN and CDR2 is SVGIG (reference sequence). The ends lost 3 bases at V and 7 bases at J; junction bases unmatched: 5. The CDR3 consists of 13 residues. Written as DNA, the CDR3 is TGTGCCTGGAGCCCGGGACAGGTAAATGAGCAGTTCTTC. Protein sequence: CAWSPGQVNEQFF.

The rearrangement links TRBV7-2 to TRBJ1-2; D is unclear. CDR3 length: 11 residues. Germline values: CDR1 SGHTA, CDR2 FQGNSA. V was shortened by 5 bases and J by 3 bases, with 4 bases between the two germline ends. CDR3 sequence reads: CASSAHYGYTF. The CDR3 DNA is TGTGCCAGCAGCGCCCACTATGGCTACACCTTC.

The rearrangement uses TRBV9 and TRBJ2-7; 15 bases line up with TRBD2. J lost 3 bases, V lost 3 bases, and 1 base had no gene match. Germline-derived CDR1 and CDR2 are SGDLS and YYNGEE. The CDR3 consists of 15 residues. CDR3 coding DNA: TGTGCCAGCAGCGGGGGACTAGCGGGAGGCTACGAGCAGTACTTC. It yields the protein CASSGGLAGGYEQYF.

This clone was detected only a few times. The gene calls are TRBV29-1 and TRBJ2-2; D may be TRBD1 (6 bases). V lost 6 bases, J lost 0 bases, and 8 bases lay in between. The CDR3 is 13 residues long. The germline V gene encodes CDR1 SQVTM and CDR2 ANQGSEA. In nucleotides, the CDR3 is TGCAGCGTCGGGGACACGAACACCGGGGAGCTGTTTTTT. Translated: CSVGDTNTGELFF.

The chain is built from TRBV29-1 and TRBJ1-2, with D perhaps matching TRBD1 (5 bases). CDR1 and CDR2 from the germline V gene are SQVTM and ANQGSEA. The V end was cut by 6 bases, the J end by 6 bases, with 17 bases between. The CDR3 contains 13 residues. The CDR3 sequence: CSVWLGAGDGYTF. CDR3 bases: TGCAGCGTATGGTTAGGGGCCGGGGATGGCTACACCTTC.

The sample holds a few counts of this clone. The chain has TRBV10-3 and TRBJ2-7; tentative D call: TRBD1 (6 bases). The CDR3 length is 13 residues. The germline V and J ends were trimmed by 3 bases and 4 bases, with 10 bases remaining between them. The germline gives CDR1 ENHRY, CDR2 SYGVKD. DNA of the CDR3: TGTGCCATCAGTGAAGGAACAGGGTACGAGCAGTACTTC. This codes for CAISEGTGYEQYF.

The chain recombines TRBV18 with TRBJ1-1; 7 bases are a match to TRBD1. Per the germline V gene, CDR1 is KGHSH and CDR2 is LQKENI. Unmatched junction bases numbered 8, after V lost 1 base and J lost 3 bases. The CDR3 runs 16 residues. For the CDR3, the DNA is TGTGCCAGCTCACCACGGGAGGGGGCCTCGTACACTGAAGCTTTCTTT. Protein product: CASSPREGASYTEAFF.

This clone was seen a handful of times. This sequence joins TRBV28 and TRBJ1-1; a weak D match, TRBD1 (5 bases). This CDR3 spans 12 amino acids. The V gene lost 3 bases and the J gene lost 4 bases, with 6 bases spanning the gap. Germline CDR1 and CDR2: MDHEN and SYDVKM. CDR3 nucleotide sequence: TGTGCCAGCAGTTTTCAGGGCACTGAAGCTTTCTTT. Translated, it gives CASSFQGTEAFF.

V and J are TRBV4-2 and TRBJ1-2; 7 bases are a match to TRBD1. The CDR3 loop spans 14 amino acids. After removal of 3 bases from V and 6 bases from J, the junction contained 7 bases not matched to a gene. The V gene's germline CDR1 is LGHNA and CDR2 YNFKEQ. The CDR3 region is CASSQPTGEDGYTF. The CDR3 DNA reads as TGTGCCAGCAGCCAGCCTACAGGGGAGGATGGCTACACCTTC.

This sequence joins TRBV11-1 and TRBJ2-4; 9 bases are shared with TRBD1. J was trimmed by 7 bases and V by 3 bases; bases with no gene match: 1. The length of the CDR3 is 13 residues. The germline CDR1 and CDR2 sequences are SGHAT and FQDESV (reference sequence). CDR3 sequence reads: CASSFDRGNIQYF. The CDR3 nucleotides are TGTGCCAGCAGCTTTGACAGGGGGAACATTCAGTACTTC.

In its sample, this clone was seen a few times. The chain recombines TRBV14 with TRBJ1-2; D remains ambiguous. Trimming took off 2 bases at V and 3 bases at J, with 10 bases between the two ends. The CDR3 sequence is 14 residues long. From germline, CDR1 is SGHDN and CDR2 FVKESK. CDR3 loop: CASSQHGLYYGYTF. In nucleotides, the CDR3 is TGTGCCAGCAGCCAACACGGACTATACTATGGCTACACCTTC.

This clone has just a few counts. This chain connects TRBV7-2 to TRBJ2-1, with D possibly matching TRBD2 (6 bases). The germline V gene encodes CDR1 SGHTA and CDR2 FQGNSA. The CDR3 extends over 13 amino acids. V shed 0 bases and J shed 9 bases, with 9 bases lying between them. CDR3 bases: TGTGCCAGCAGCTTAGCGGAGGGGCTTGAGCAGTTCTTC. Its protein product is CASSLAEGLEQFF.

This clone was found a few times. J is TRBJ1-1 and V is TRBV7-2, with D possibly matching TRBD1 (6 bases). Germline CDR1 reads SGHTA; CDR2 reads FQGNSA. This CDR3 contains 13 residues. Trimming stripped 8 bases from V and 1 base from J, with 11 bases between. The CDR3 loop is CASRRQENTEAFF. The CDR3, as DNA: TGTGCCAGCCGCCGACAGGAGAACACTGAAGCTTTCTTT.

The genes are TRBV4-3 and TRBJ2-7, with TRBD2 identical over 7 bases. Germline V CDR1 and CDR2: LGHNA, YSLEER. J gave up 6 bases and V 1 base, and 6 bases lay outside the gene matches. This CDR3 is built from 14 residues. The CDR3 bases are TGCGCCAGCAGCCAAGTTGGACTAGGTAGCGAGCAGTACTTC. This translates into CASSQVGLGSEQYF.

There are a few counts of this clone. In nucleotides, the CDR3 is TGTGCCAGTGGCATTGGCCAGAGCTACACCTTC. Amino acid sequence: CASGIGQSYTF. This sequence joins TRBV9 and TRBJ1-2; D is unresolved. The ends were cut back, 8 bases at V and 9 bases at J, with 14 bases in the middle. The CDR3 is 11 residues long. The germline gives CDR1 SGDLS, CDR2 YYNGEE.

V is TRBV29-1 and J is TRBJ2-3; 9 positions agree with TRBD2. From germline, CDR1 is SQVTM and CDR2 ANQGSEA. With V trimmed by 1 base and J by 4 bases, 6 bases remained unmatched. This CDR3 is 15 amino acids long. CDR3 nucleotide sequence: TGCAGCGTTGAAGTAGGAGCGGGGGGCCCAGATACGCAGTATTTT. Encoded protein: CSVEVGAGGPDTQYF.

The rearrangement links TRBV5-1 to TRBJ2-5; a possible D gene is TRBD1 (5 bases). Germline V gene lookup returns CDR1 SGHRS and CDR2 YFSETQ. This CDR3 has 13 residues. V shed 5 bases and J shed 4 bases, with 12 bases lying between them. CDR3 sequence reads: CASSRGFAETQYF. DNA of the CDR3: TGCGCCAGCAGTAGGGGATTCGCAGAGACCCAGTACTTC.

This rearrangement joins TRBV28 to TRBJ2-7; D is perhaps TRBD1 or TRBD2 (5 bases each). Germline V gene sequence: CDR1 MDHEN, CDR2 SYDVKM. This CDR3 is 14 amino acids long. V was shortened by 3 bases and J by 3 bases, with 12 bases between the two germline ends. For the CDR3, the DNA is TGTGCCAGCAGTTTTGGGGACGGAAGCTACGAGCAGTACTTC. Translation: CASSFGDGSYEQYF.

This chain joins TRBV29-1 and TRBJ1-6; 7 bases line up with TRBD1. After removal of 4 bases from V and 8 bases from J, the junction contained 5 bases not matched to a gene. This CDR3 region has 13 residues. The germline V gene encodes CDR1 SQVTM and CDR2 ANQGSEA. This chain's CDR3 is CSVAQGGDSPLHF. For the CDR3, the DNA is TGCAGCGTTGCTCAGGGGGGTGATTCACCCCTCCACTTT.

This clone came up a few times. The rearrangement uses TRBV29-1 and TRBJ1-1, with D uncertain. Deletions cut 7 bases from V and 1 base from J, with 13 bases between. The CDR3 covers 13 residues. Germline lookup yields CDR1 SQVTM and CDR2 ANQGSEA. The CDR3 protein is CSAVSGRNTEAFF. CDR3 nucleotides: TGCAGCGCTGTAAGCGGTAGGAACACTGAAGCTTTCTTT.

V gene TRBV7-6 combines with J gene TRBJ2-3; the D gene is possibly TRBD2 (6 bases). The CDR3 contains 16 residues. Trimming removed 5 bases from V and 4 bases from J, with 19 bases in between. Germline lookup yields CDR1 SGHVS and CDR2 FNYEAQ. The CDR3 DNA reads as TGTGCCAGCAGCCAGACTCAGACTAGTAGCTCAGATACGCAGTATTTT. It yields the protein CASSQTQTSSSDTQYF.

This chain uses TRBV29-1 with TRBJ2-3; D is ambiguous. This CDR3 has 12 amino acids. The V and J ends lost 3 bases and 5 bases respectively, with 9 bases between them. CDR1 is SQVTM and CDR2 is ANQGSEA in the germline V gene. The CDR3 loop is CSVEVAGDTQYF. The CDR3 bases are TGCAGCGTTGAGGTCGCAGGAGATACGCAGTATTTT.

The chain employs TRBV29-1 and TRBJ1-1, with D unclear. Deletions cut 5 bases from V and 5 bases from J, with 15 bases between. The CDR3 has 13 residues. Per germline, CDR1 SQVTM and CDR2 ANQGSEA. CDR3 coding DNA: TGCAGCGTTAACGTCCAGCCTGGGACTGAAGCTTTCTTT. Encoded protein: CSVNVQPGTEAFF. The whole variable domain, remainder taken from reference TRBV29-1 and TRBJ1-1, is SAVISQKPSRDICQRGTSLTIQCQVDSQVTMMFWYRQQPGQSLTLIATANQGSEATYESGFVIDKFPISRPNLTFSTLTVSNMSPEDSSIYLCSVNVQPGTEAFFGQGTRLTVV.

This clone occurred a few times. As DNA, the CDR3 is TGTGCCAGCAGTGCGGCTTCTGGCTACACCTTC. Encoded protein: CASSAASGYTF. The chain carries TRBV25-1 and TRBJ1-2, with unresolved D. V shed 4 bases and J shed 7 bases, with 7 bases lying between them. Germline-derived CDR1 and CDR2 are MGHDK and SYGVNS. The CDR3 totals 11 residues.

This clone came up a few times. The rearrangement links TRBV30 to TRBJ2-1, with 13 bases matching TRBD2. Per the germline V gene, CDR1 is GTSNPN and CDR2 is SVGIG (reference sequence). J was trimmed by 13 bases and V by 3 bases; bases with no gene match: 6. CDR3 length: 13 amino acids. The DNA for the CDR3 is TGTGCCTGGAGCGGACTAGCGGGAGAACGACAGTTCTTC. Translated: CAWSGLAGERQFF.